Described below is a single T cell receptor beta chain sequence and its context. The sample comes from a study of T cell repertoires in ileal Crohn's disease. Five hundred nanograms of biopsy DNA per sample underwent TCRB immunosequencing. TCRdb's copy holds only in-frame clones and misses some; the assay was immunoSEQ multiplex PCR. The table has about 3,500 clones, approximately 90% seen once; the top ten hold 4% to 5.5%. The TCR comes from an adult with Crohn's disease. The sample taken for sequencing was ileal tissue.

Here the CDR3 DNA reads TGTGCCAGCAGCTCGACTAGCGGTGGTTTTAATGAGCAGTTCTTC. Its protein product is CASSSTSGGFNEQFF. This chain connects TRBV7-8 to TRBJ2-1; TRBD2 aligns across 9 bases. This CDR3 is 15 amino acids long. V lost 4 bases, J lost 7 bases, and 8 bases stayed unmatched. Germline CDR1 reads SGHVS; CDR2 reads FQNEAQ.